The entry below gives a single T cell receptor (beta chain) sequence along with its context. Compared with the rest of its sample, this clonotype is large (0.1 to 1%). Its cognate antigen has yet to be identified. No clone much larger than this one lies a single base away; base qualities are absent. CDR1 DFQATT and CDR2 SNEGSKA were looked up in the germline V gene (reference sequence). The CDR3, cysteine through phenylalanine, is 11 amino acids long. The kept DNA is CDR3 alone, 33 bases in frame from the first base. The junction carries 9 bases between V and J, which are trimmed by 5 bases and 4 bases respectively. The data originate from a study of read filtering for tumor transcriptome and immune sequencing (dated by TCRdb to 2019 to 2021). The study in broad terms: Of the patients in the cohort, more than 16 were male and around 15 were female, and their mean age was around 66 years, with a range of roughly 45 to 80. By revised international staging, about 8 patients were R-ISS I, 16 were R-ISS II and 7 were R-ISS III. After DNase treatment, whole-transcriptome libraries were prepared using the TruSeq RNA Access Library Prep Kit. TCR-region mapped reads per sample ranged from about 4.05 to 11 million with IR-seq versus only roughly 75 to 1273 with RNA-seq. Using the same bone marrow samples, the study compared TCR repertoires obtained by targeted immune repertoire sequencing with those obtained by bulk whole-transcriptome sequencing. As a main aim, a read-filtering strategy for immune repertoire data was addressed, with the specific question being whether clonotypes supported by a single read should be removed. The paper as a whole reports these results and caveats: The correlation between IR-seq and RNA-seq shared clonotype proportions rose when single-read clonotypes were removed. Single-read clonotypes made up roughly four fifths of clonotypes but roughly 3.2% of total reads in IR-seq, and approximately 73% of clonotypes and roughly 45% of reads in RNA-seq. IR-seq captured clonotypes at much higher depth and more reliably than RNA-seq, and smaller IR-seq throughput sufficed to identify most shared clonotypes. The sorted CD138-negative fraction was not purified T cells but a mixed bone marrow immune population.

TCR libraries were constructed from approximately 390 ng RNA using the Immunoverse kit, and molecular barcoded adaptors covering alpha/delta and beta/gamma chains were employed. TCR library preparation was performed with the same RNA that was used for transcriptome sequencing. Sequencing of TCR libraries was carried out on an Illumina HiSeq 4000 with 2 x 150 cycles. Turning to the authors' computational methods: Using MiXCR, which included quality filtering and error correction, TCR reads were aligned to human V, D, J and C references and then assembled into CDR3 clonotypes. The tcR package in R was used for analysis of clonotype counts and gene usage diversity. For inspection of raw mapping reads, RNA-seq reads were mapped by STAR aligner version 2.5.3a onto GRCh37 of the human genome. To test how sequencing depth affected the clonotypes detected, IR-seq fastq files were randomly downsampled with Seqtk 1.3. Through fastp at Q25 and MiXCR, TCRdb rebuilt clones from the public reads, retaining in-frame beta chains. Merged by CDR3 protein, the rows form single entries marked with the most common genes and DNA. The V and J calls were determined by TCRdb, not by the authors. The sample table shows around 2,400 distinct CDR3 sequences, and 65% to 70% are seen once. The biggest ten clones account for about 27% of the sample.

Bone marrow was sampled from every patient at the time of active disease. Ficoll-Hypaque density gradient centrifugation was used to isolate the bone marrow mononuclear cells. Myeloma plasma cells were removed and CD138-negative cells were obtained by negative selection following labeling with CD138 magnetic microbeads on a MACS separator. Flow cytometry on an Attune NxT with CD138 antibodies was used to check the purity of the isolated cells. TRIzol reagent was used to extract total RNA, and a NanoDrop spectrophotometer was used to quantify the extracted RNA. Paired RNA-seq and IR-seq were performed on each patient's CD138-negative bone marrow sample.

The V and J segments used are TRBV20-1 and TRBJ2-7; the D segment is perhaps TRBD1 or TRBD2, each sharing 5 matched bases. The source of this sequence is a donor aged 40 or over with multiple myeloma. This table probably holds off-target reads from a library built for another chain. Sequencing used a population of CD138-negative cells sorted from bone marrow. What the cell subset or site label conveys for this sample: bone marrow mononuclear cells depleted of CD138+ plasma/myeloma cells by negative magnetic selection. The DNA reads as follows: TGCAGTGCTGGGGACGGTTACGAGCAGTACTTC. Its translation is CSAGDGYEQYF.